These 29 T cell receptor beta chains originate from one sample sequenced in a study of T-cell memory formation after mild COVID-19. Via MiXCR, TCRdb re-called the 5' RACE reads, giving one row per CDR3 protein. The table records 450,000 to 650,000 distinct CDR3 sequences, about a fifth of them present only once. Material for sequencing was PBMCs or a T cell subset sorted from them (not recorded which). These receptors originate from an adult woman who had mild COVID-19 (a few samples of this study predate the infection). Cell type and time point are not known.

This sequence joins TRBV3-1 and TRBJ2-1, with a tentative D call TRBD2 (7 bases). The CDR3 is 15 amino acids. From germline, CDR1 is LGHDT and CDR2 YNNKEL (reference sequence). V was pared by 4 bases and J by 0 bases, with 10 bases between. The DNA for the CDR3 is TGTGCCAGCAGCCGGGCGGGGGCCTCCTACAATGAGCAGTTCTTC. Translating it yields CASSRAGASYNEQFF.

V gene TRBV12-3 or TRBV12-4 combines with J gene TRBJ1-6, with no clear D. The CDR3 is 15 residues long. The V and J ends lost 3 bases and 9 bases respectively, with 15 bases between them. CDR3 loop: CASSFLATGTSPLHF. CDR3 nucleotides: TGTGCCAGCAGTTTCTTGGCAACCGGCACTTCACCCCTCCACTTT.

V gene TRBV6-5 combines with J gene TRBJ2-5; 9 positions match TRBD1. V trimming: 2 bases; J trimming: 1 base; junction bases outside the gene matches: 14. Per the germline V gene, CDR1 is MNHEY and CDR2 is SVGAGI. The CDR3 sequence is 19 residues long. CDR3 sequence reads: CASSYASWRDREVQETQYF. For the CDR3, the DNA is TGTGCCAGCAGTTACGCCAGCTGGAGGGACAGGGAAGTCCAAGAGACCCAGTACTTC.

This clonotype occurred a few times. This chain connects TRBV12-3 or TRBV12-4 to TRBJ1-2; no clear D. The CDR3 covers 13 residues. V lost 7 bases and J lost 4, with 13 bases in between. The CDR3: CASTLDGGYGYTF. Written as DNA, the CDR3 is TGTGCCAGCACCCTCGACGGAGGCTATGGCTACACCTTC.

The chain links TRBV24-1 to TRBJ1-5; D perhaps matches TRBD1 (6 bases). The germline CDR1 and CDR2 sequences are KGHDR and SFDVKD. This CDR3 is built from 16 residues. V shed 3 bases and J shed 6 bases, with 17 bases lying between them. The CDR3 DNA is TGTGCCACCAGTGATCCCGGGGCAGGGGAAATTCAGCCCCAGCATTTT. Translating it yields CATSDPGAGEIQPQHF.

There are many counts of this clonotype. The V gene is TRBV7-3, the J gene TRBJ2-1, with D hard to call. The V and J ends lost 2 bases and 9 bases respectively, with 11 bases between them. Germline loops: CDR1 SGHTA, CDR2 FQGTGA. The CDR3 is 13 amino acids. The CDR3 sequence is CASSLASPGEQFF. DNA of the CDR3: TGTGCCAGCAGCTTAGCGTCGCCCGGTGAGCAGTTCTTC.

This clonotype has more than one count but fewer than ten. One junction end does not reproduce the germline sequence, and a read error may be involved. CDR3 region: CAGSRGQQSGGQYF. The CDR3 DNA reads as TGTGCCGGCAGCAGGGGACAGCAATCGGGAGGGCAGTACTTC. The rearrangement joins TRBV28 to TRBJ2-7; D may match TRBD1 or TRBD2 (7 bases each). CDR3 length equals 14 residues. Germline CDR1 MDHEN, CDR2 SYDVKM.

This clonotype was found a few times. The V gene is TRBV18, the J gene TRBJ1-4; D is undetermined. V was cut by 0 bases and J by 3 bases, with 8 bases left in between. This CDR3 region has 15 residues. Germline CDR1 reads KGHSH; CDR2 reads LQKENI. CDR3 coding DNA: TGTGCCAGCTCACCACCCTCGGAAGCTAATGAAAAACTGTTTTTT. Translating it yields CASSPPSEANEKLFF.

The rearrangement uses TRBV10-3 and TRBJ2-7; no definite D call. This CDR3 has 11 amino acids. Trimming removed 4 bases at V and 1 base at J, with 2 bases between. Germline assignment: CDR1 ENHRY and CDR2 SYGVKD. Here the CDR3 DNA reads TGTGCCATCAGTGTTTCCTACGAGCAGTACTTC. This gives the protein CAISVSYEQYF.

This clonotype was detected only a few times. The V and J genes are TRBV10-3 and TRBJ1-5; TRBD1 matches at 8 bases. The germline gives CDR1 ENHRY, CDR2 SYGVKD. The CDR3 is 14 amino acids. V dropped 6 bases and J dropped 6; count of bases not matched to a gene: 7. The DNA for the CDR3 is TGTGCCATCAGGCCGACAGGGGCAGCTCAGCCCCAGCATTTT. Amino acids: CAIRPTGAAQPQHF.

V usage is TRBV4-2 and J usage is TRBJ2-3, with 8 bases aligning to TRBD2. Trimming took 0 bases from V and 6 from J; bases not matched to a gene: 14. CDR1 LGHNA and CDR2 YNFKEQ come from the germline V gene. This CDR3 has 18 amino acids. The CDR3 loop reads CASSQDRRRGASVDTQYF. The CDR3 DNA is TGTGCCAGCAGCCAAGATCGTAGGCGGGGGGCCTCCGTGGATACGCAGTATTTT.

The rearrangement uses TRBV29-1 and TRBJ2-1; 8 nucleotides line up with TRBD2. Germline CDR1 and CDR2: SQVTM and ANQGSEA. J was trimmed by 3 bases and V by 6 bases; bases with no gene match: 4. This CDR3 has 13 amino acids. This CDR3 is CSVGAGVYNEQFF. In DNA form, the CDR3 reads TGCAGCGTGGGAGCGGGAGTCTACAATGAGCAGTTCTTC.

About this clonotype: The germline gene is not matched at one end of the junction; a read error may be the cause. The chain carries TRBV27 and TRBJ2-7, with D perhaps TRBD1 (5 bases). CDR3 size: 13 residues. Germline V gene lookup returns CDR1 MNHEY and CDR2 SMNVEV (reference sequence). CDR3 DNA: TGTGCCAGCAGCCCTGGGGCCTCCCACGAGCAGTACTTC. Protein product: CASSPGASHEQYF.

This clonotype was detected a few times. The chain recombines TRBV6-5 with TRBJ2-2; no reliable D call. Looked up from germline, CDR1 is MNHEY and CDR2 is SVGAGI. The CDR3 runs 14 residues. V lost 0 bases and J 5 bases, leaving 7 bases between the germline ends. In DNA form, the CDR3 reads TGTGCCAGCAGTTACTCCAGTAAGACCGGGGAGCTGTTTTTT. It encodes CASSYSSKTGELFF.

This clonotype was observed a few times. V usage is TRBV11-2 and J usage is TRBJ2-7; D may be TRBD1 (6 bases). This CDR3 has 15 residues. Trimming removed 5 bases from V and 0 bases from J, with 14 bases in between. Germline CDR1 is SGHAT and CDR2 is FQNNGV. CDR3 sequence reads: CASSPGQLVSYEQYF. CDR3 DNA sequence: TGTGCCAGCAGCCCTGGACAGCTTGTCTCCTACGAGCAGTACTTC.

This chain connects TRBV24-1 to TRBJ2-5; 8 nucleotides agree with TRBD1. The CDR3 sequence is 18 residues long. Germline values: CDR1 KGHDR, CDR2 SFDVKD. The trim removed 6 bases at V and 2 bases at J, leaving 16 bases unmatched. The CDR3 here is CATSTGQDYLGLQETQYF. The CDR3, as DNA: TGTGCCACCAGTACGGGACAGGACTATCTCGGCTTGCAAGAGACCCAGTACTTC.

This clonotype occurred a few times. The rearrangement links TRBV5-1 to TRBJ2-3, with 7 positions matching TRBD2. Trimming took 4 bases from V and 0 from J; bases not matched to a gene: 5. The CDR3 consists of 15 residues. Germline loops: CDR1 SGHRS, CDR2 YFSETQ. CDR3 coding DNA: TGCGCCAGCAGCAGCGGGGCTATTAGCACAGATACGCAGTATTTT. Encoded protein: CASSSGAISTDTQYF.

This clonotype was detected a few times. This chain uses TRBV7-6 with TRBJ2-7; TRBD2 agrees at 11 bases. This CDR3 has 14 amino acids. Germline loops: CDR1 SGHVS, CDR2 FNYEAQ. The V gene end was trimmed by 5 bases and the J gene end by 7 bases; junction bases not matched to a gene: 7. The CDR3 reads CASSPRLAGFEQYF. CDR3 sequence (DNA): TGTGCCAGCAGCCCTAGACTAGCGGGATTTGAGCAGTACTTC.

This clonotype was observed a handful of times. The CDR3 protein is CAWAAEREQYF. In nucleotides, the CDR3 is TGTGCCTGGGCAGCAGAGCGCGAGCAGTACTTC. The chain combines TRBV30 with TRBJ2-7; no clear D. The V and J ends lost 5 bases and 6 bases respectively, with 11 bases between them. CDR3 length equals 11 residues. The V gene's germline CDR1 is GTSNPN and CDR2 SVGIG (reference sequence). Full variable domain (rest looked up from reference TRBV30 and TRBJ2-7): SQTIHQWPATLVQPVGSPLSLECTVEGTSNPNLYWYRQAAGRGLQLLFYSVGIGQISSEVPQNLSASRPQDRQFILSSKKLLLSDSGFYLCAWAAEREQYFGPGTRLTVT.

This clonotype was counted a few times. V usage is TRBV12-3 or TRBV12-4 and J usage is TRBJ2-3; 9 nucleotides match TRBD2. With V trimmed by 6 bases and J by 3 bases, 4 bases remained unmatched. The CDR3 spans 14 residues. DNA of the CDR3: TGTGCCAGCAGATACAGCGGGGGGACAGATACGCAGTATTTT. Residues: CASRYSGGTDTQYF.

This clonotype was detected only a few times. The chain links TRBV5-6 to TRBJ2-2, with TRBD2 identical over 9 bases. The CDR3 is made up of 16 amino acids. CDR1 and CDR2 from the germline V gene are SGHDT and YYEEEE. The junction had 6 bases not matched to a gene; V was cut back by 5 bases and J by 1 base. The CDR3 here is CASREGLAGNTGELFF. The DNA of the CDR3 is TGTGCCAGCAGGGAGGGACTAGCAGGGAACACCGGGGAGCTGTTTTTT.

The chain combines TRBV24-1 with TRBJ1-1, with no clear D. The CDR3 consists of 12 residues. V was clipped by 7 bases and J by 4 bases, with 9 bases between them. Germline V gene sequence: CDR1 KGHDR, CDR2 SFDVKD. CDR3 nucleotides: TGTGCCACCAGGGGAAGGCGCACTGAAGCTTTCTTT. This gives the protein CATRGRRTEAFF.

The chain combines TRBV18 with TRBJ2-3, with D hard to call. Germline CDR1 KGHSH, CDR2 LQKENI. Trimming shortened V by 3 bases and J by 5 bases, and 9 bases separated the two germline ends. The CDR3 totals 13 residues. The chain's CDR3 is CASSPTALDTQYF. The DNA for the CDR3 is TGTGCCAGCTCACCTACAGCCCTAGATACGCAGTATTTT.

DNA of the CDR3: TGTGCCAGCAGTTACGCGACAGGGGGGGACTATGGCTACACCTTC. Protein sequence: CASSYATGGDYGYTF. This chain connects TRBV6-5 to TRBJ1-2, with 9 positions matching TRBD1. The CDR3 loop spans 15 amino acids. The ends lost 2 bases at V and 3 bases at J; junction bases unmatched: 4. Germline CDR1 reads MNHEY; CDR2 reads SVGAGI.

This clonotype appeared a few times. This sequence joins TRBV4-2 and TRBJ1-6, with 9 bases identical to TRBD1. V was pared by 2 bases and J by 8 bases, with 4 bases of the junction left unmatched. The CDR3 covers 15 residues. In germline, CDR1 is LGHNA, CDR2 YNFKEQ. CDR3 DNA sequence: TGTGCCAGCAGCCAACGACAGGGGGAGTATTCACCCCTCCACTTT. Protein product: CASSQRQGEYSPLHF.

CDR3 sequence: CASSLGQGADGYTF. In nucleotides, the CDR3 is TGCGCCAGCAGCTTGGGACAGGGGGCGGATGGCTACACCTTC. J is TRBJ1-2 and V is TRBV5-1, with 10 bases lining up with TRBD1. Germline CDR1 SGHRS, CDR2 YFSETQ. The CDR3 contains 14 residues. The ends lost 0 bases at V and 6 bases at J; junction bases unmatched: 2.

Written as DNA, the CDR3 is TGTGCCAGCAGCCTCCTGGGAGGGGGTAACACCGGGGAGCTGTTTTTT. This codes for CASSLLGGGNTGELFF. V is TRBV5-6 and J is TRBJ2-2, with TRBD2 as a possible D gene (7 bases). V dropped 4 bases and J dropped 2 bases, with 15 bases sitting between them. The CDR3 length is 16 residues. Germline V gives CDR1 SGHDT, CDR2 YYEEEE.

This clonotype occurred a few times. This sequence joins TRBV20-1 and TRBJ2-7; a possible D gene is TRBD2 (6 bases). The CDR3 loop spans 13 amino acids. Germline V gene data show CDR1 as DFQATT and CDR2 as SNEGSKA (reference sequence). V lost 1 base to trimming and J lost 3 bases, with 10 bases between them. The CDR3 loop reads CSARGGLDYEQYF. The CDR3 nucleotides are TGCAGTGCTAGAGGGGGACTCGACTACGAGCAGTACTTC.

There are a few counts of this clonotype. The CDR3 region is CASSLARVGGYEQYF. In DNA form, the CDR3 reads TGTGCCAGCAGTTTAGCGCGTGTAGGCGGCTACGAGCAGTACTTC. V and J are TRBV12-3 or TRBV12-4 and TRBJ2-7; D gene ambiguous. V lost 0 bases and J 3 bases, leaving 12 bases between the germline ends. The CDR3 contains 15 residues.